Given below is one T cell receptor beta chain in context. The data stem from a study of shared T cell receptors in the human thymus. Germline values: CDR1 SQVTM, CDR2 ANQGSEA. The CDR3 totals 15 residues. Trimming removed 3 bases from V and 4 bases from J, with 18 bases in between. Only in-frame clones appear in the TCRdb table, and some are missing; sequencing was by immunoSEQ multiplex PCR. The sample yields hundreds of thousands of clones, around 87% seen once. The sample was also linked to a second study, of human thymus T cells. As that study records: There were highly overlapping thymic repertoires among unrelated individuals, as related research reported.

The sequenced sample consisted of thymocytes. The chain couples TRBV29-1 to TRBJ1-1; D is possibly TRBD1 (5 bases). The receptor was derived from a boy younger than two with a congenital heart defect. CDR3 amino acids: CSVDKGRFGGTEAFF. DNA of the CDR3: TGCAGCGTTGACAAGGGGCGCTTCGGGGGCACTGAAGCTTTCTTT.